These 28 T cell receptor beta chains share one sample of origin, sequenced in a study of T cell responses to AZD1222 COVID-19 vaccine. Data came from immunoSEQ multiplex PCR; TCRdb stores just in-frame clones and leaves some out. The repertoire includes around 140,000 clones, approximately 85% of them detected once, and 5.4% sits in the top ten. Sequenced material: peripheral blood, taken 28 days after the second dose of the MenACWY control vaccine. These receptors originate from an adult who received the MenACWY meningococcal vaccine as a control.

The gene calls are TRBV30 and TRBJ1-1; no firm D call. CDR1 and CDR2 from the germline V gene are GTSNPN and SVGIG (reference sequence). Trimming cost V 1 base and J 2 bases, with 11 bases left between them. The length of the CDR3 is 14 residues. The CDR3 region has the DNA TGTGCCTGGAGTGATGGCCCGGTAAACACTGAAGCTTTCTTT. It is translated as CAWSDGPVNTEAFF.

The chain joins TRBV7-8 to TRBJ2-6; the D is unclear. The CDR3 spans 14 residues. V lost 4 bases to trimming and J lost 0 bases, with 4 bases between them. From germline, CDR1 is SGHVS and CDR2 FQNEAQ. The CDR3 region has the DNA TGTGCCAGCAGCTGGGACTCTGGGGCCAACGTCCTGACTTTC. It specifies CASSWDSGANVLTF.

CDR3 bases: TGTGCCAGCTCAAAAGGGGGATCCCCATATGGCTACACCTTC. Amino acids: CASSKGGSPYGYTF. This chain uses TRBV6-5 with TRBJ1-2; D perhaps matches TRBD1 (6 bases). In germline, CDR1 is MNHEY, CDR2 SVGAGI. This CDR3 spans 14 amino acids. V shed 8 bases and J shed 5 bases, with 18 bases lying between them.

V usage is TRBV5-1 and J usage is TRBJ2-7; 8 bases are shared with TRBD2. The germline gives CDR1 SGHRS, CDR2 YFSETQ. The J segment lost 6 bases and the V segment lost 0 bases, leaving 8 bases of the junction unmatched. This CDR3 spans 15 amino acids. CDR3 DNA: TGCGCCAGCAGCTTGGAAGGACTAGCTTCAGCCGAGCAGTACTTC. It yields the protein CASSLEGLASAEQYF.

The J gene is TRBJ2-3, the V gene TRBV4-3; 7 bases are shared with TRBD2. V was clipped by 4 bases and J by 4 bases; unmatched bases: 8. The germline gives CDR1 LGHNA, CDR2 YSLEER. The CDR3 sequence is 15 residues long. The CDR3 bases are TGCGCCAGCAGCCCTGGGGAGGGCCGTGCAGATACGCAGTATTTT. This translates into CASSPGEGRADTQYF.

V is TRBV7-3 and J is TRBJ2-1; 10 bases agree with TRBD2. This CDR3 spans 16 amino acids. Germline values: CDR1 SGHTA, CDR2 FQGTGA. V shed 1 base, J shed 5 bases, and the junction held 5 bases outside the gene matches. The CDR3: CASSLISSGSHNEQFF. The CDR3 region has the DNA TGTGCCAGCAGCTTAATCTCTAGCGGGAGCCACAATGAGCAGTTCTTC.

The CDR3 region has the DNA TGTGCCACCAGAACTCGCCAATCTAATGAAAAACTGTTTTTT. Encoded protein: CATRTRQSNEKLFF. J is TRBJ1-4 and V is TRBV6-5; D is undetermined. Germline V gene lookup returns CDR1 MNHEY and CDR2 SVGAGI. Trimming left V 10 bases short and J 3 bases short, with 15 bases between. CDR3 length: 14 residues.

V and J are TRBV5-6 and TRBJ1-5; TRBD1 might be the D (5 bases). The CDR3 contains 12 residues. Trimming cost V 1 base and J 12 bases, with 11 bases left between them. Germline CDR1 reads SGHDT; CDR2 reads YYEEEE. CDR3 bases: TGTGCCAGCAGCTTGAGGGAGGGGCTCCAGCATTTT. Its translation is CASSLREGLQHF.

This clone was detected once. This chain uses TRBV6-2 or TRBV6-3 with TRBJ1-4; 10 bases map to TRBD1. The CDR3 spans 16 residues. Germline CDR1 MNHEY, CDR2 SVGEGT. V was pared by 2 bases and J by 5 bases, with 5 bases of the junction left unmatched. DNA of the CDR3: TGTGCCAGCAGTTACGGGACAGGGGAACGGAATGAAAAACTGTTTTTT. Protein sequence: CASSYGTGERNEKLFF.

The V and J genes are TRBV7-9 and TRBJ1-1; D call uncertain. The germline gives CDR1 SEHNR, CDR2 FQNEAQ (reference sequence). The V gene lost 1 base and the J gene lost 7 bases, with 4 bases spanning the gap. The CDR3 length is 11 residues. The CDR3: CASSLGDEAFF. The CDR3 DNA follows: TGTGCCAGCAGCTTAGGAGATGAAGCTTTCTTT.

Here the CDR3 reads CASSRGTAGELFF. The CDR3 nucleotides read TGTGCCAGCAGCCGGGGGACGGCCGGGGAGCTGTTTTTT. V gene TRBV11-3 combines with J gene TRBJ2-2; D may be TRBD2 (6 bases). V was clipped by 5 bases and J by 6 bases, with 10 bases between them. Germline loops: CDR1 SGHNT, CDR2 YENEEA. The length of the CDR3 is 13 residues.

The CDR3 DNA reads as TGTGCCACCAGCGGCGGGGGGGTTAATGAGCAGTTCTTC. The encoded protein is CATSGGGVNEQFF. The chain combines TRBV24-1 with TRBJ2-1; 9 bases map to TRBD2. J was trimmed by 7 bases and V by 7 bases; bases with no gene match: 4. Germline CDR1 reads KGHDR; CDR2 reads SFDVKD. This CDR3 has 13 residues.

The chain uses TRBV5-1 and TRBJ2-2; possible D gene TRBD2, 6 bases. V lost 0 bases and J lost 0, with 9 bases in between. The CDR3 runs 16 residues. The germline V gene has CDR1 SGHRS and CDR2 YFSETQ. CDR3 loop: CASSLVGGSNTGELFF. In nucleotides, the CDR3 is TGCGCCAGCAGCTTGGTGGGGGGTTCGAACACCGGGGAGCTGTTTTTT.

The chain uses TRBV11-3 and TRBJ2-1; TRBD2 is a possible D gene (6 bases). This CDR3 has 15 amino acids. The germline V gene has CDR1 SGHNT and CDR2 YENEEA. Trimming removed 3 bases from V and 0 bases from J, with 9 bases in between. CDR3 coding DNA: TGTGCCAGCAGCTTGGAGCGGGCCTCCTACAATGAGCAGTTCTTC. Protein: CASSLERASYNEQFF.

This chain uses TRBV7-2 with TRBJ2-3, with 8 bases identical to TRBD1. The germline CDR1 and CDR2 sequences are SGHTA and FQGNSA. V lost 5 bases, J lost 3 bases, and 7 bases stayed unmatched. The CDR3 consists of 15 residues. The CDR3 sequence is CASSHLGQVTDTQYF. DNA of the CDR3: TGTGCCAGCAGCCACCTGGGACAGGTTACAGATACGCAGTATTTT.

The chain recombines TRBV18 with TRBJ1-5, with D unresolved. The CDR3 contains 16 residues. CDR1 KGHSH and CDR2 LQKENI come from the germline V gene. V was cut by 0 bases and J by 3 bases, with 12 bases left in between. The CDR3 is CASSPPGKTSNQPQHF. CDR3 DNA: TGTGCCAGCTCACCACCGGGAAAAACTTCCAATCAGCCCCAGCATTTT.

The table lists this clone with a count of one. The chain is built from TRBV4-2 and TRBJ2-3; TRBD2 matches at 11 bases. With 4 bases clipped from V and 2 bases from J, the junction kept 5 bases outside the gene matches. Per the germline V gene, CDR1 is LGHNA and CDR2 is YNFKEQ. The CDR3 sequence is 16 residues long. CDR3 residues: CASSPELAGVTDTQYF. The CDR3 DNA is TGTGCCAGCAGCCCGGAACTAGCGGGGGTCACAGATACGCAGTATTTT.

The rearrangement links TRBV12-5 to TRBJ2-2, with D tentatively TRBD2 (5 bases). The V end lost 5 bases, the J end lost 4 bases, and 14 bases lay between the germline ends. CDR3 length equals 15 residues. Per germline, CDR1 LGHNT and CDR2 FRNRAP. CDR3 amino acids: CASGPPVRGTGELFF. CDR3 coding DNA: TGTGCTAGTGGTCCTCCCGTTCGGGGCACCGGGGAGCTGTTTTTT.

This chain links TRBV7-2 with TRBJ2-1; unclear D gene. This CDR3 contains 14 residues. Germline CDR1 reads SGHTA; CDR2 reads FQGNSA. The V end was cut by 3 bases, the J end by 3 bases, with 9 bases between. Written as DNA, the CDR3 is TGTGCCAGCAGCTTCCGGACGGACTACAATGAGCAGTTCTTC. This translates into CASSFRTDYNEQFF.

The chain links TRBV21-1 to TRBJ2-7; the table's TRBD1 call for D was not verified on the DNA. TRBV21-1 is tagged as a pseudogene. The CDR3 has 17 amino acids. Here the CDR3 DNA reads TGTGCCAGCAGCCCCGTACGGCAGACAGGGCCCTCCTACGAGCAGTACTTC. Amino acid sequence: CASSPVRQTGPSYEQYF.

The chain uses TRBV4-3 and TRBJ1-1; 8 nucleotides match TRBD1. With V trimmed by 1 base and J by 5 bases, 15 bases remained unmatched. Germline values: CDR1 LGHNA, CDR2 YSLEER. This CDR3 is built from 18 residues. DNA of the CDR3: TGCGCCAGCAGCCAAGCCGCCCCTGCAGGGGGCTTTTCAACTGAAGCTTTCTTT. This codes for CASSQAAPAGGFSTEAFF.

V usage is TRBV7-9 and J usage is TRBJ1-1; perhaps TRBD1 as D (5 bases). The CDR3 runs 13 residues. The V gene's germline CDR1 is SEHNR and CDR2 FQNEAQ (reference sequence). Trimming removed 0 bases from V and 5 bases from J, with 7 bases in between. CDR3 DNA: TGTGCCAGCAGCTTAGCCTCAGGGACTGAAGCTTTCTTT. Protein: CASSLASGTEAFF.

The chain is built from TRBV18 and TRBJ1-1; no reliable D call. This CDR3 contains 13 residues. V was shortened by 0 bases and J by 6 bases, with 8 bases between the two germline ends. Germline CDR1 is KGHSH and CDR2 is LQKENI. As DNA, the CDR3 is TGTGCCAGCTCACCACCGGTCAGTTCTGAAGCTTTCTTT. Protein sequence: CASSPPVSSEAFF.

V is TRBV19 and J is TRBJ1-4, with D possibly matching TRBD1 (6 bases). Trimming pared 1 base from V and 0 bases from J, leaving 18 bases between. Germline V gene sequence: CDR1 LNHDA, CDR2 SQIVND (reference sequence). The CDR3 is 19 residues long. As DNA, the CDR3 is TGTGCCAGTAGTATAGCAGAGGGACAAACCAGATCAACTAATGAAAAACTGTTTTTT. It is translated as CASSIAEGQTRSTNEKLFF.

This chain connects TRBV24-1 to TRBJ2-5; TRBD1 might be the D (6 bases). This CDR3 is 15 amino acids long. Deletions cut 3 bases from V and 3 bases from J, with 13 bases between. Germline values: CDR1 KGHDR, CDR2 SFDVKD. The CDR3, as DNA: TGTGCCACCAGTGATCCCCGGACAGTTAAAGAGACCCAGTACTTC. Translating it yields CATSDPRTVKETQYF.

The V gene is TRBV14, the J gene TRBJ2-7; the D is unclear. Between the trimmed V and J ends, which lost 4 bases and 6 bases, there was a span of 10 bases. The CDR3 totals 12 residues. Germline-derived CDR1 and CDR2 are SGHDN and FVKESK. The CDR3 spells CASSRGWGEQYF. In DNA, the CDR3 is TGTGCCAGCAGCCGGGGATGGGGCGAGCAGTACTTC.

With regard to this clone: At one boundary the junction diverges from the germline segment, which might be a read error. This chain's CDR3 is CASRQLPTPGNEQFF. CDR3 coding DNA: TGCGCCAGCCGCCAGCTACCAACCCCGGGGAATGAGCAGTTCTTC. The rearrangement uses TRBV4-1 and TRBJ2-1, with a possible D match to TRBD2 (5 bases). The CDR3 has 15 residues. Germline V gene sequence: CDR1 MGHRA, CDR2 YSYEKL.

The V and J genes are TRBV9 and TRBJ2-6; D is perhaps TRBD2 (5 bases). The V gene lost 2 bases and the J gene lost 0 bases, with 6 bases spanning the gap. CDR3 size: 15 residues. The germline gives CDR1 SGDLS, CDR2 YYNGEE. CDR3 in DNA: TGTGCCAGCAGCGTCGGAGGCTCTGGGGCCAACGTCCTGACTTTC. This translates into CASSVGGSGANVLTF.